This T cell receptor (beta chain) was sequenced during a study of T cell responses to AZD1222 COVID-19 vaccine. There are 15 residues in the CDR3. V shed 5 bases, J shed 5 bases, and the junction held 6 bases outside the gene matches. Germline V gene data show CDR1 as SGHTA and CDR2 as FQGNSA. Only in-frame clones appear in the TCRdb table, and some are missing; sequencing was by immunoSEQ multiplex PCR. The repertoire includes about 150,000 clones, 90% of them detected once, and roughly 1.6% sits in the top ten. The source material was peripheral blood, sampled on day 0 of AZD1222 vaccination. The receptor comes from an adult in good health. The chain employs TRBV7-2 and TRBJ1-6; 7 bases are shared with TRBD1. CDR3: CASSLRTGDNSPLHF. As DNA, the CDR3 is TGTGCCAGCAGCCTTAGGACAGGAGATAATTCACCCCTCCACTTT.